The next 15 T cell receptor beta chains were all read from a single sample in a study of blood T cell repertoires in COVID-19. The table came from immunoSEQ multiplex PCR; TCRdb's copy has only in-frame clones and leaves some out. The sample contains 95,000 to 150,000 clones, 60% to 85% of which appear only once. The specimen sequenced was peripheral blood. The receptors here all came from a man aged 65-85 years with acute or convalescent COVID-19.

V gene TRBV2 combines with J gene TRBJ1-1, with 10 bases identical to TRBD1. In germline, CDR1 is SNHLY, CDR2 FYNNEI. J lost 4 bases, V lost 7 bases, and 3 bases had no gene match. The CDR3 contains 13 residues. CDR3 sequence reads: CASIWTGGTEAFF. The CDR3 DNA follows: TGTGCCAGCATCTGGACAGGGGGCACTGAAGCTTTCTTT.

The chain has TRBV4-1 and TRBJ2-2; 7 bases align to TRBD2. There are 17 residues in the CDR3. Germline CDR1 MGHRA, CDR2 YSYEKL. The J segment lost 3 bases and the V segment lost 6 bases, leaving 13 bases of the junction unmatched. The CDR3 spells CASRHPLTSSYTGELFF. The CDR3 DNA reads as TGCGCCAGCAGGCATCCCCTGACTAGCAGTTACACCGGGGAGCTGTTTTTT.

This chain links TRBV5-6 with TRBJ1-6, with 10 bases aligning to TRBD1. The J segment lost 7 bases and the V segment lost 7 bases, leaving 11 bases of the junction unmatched. The germline gives CDR1 SGHDT, CDR2 YYEEEE. The CDR3 has 16 amino acids. CDR3 loop: CASDYRDRGKNSPLHF. The CDR3 nucleotides are TGTGCCAGCGACTACCGGGACAGGGGAAAAAATTCACCCCTCCACTTT. The full variable domain, with the rest looked up from reference TRBV5-6 and TRBJ1-6, is DAGVTQSPTHLIKTRGQQVTLRCSPKSGHDTVSWYQQALGQGPQFIFQYYEEEERQRGNFPDRFSGHQFPNYSSELNVNALLLGDSALYLCASDYRDRGKNSPLHFGNGTRLTVT.

The chain employs TRBV11-3 and TRBJ2-7; D might be TRBD1 (7 bases). The CDR3 runs to 14 residues. V was shortened by 1 base and J by 1 base, with 8 bases between the two germline ends. Per the germline V gene, CDR1 is SGHNT and CDR2 is YENEEA. CDR3 protein: CASSLAGGSYEQYF. CDR3 sequence (DNA): TGTGCCAGCAGCTTAGCAGGGGGGTCCTACGAGCAGTACTTC.

V usage is TRBV25-1 and J usage is TRBJ2-7, with D possibly matching TRBD2 (5 bases). Germline lookup yields CDR1 MGHDK and CDR2 SYGVNS. This CDR3 contains 14 residues. V lost 3 bases and J 0 bases, leaving 9 bases between the germline ends. CDR3 coding DNA: TGTGCCAGCAGTGATAAGGACTTCTCCTACGAGCAGTACTTC. Translation: CASSDKDFSYEQYF.

V usage is TRBV6-5 and J usage is TRBJ1-5; D is unclear. The CDR3 sequence is 13 residues long. The V gene lost 2 bases and the J gene lost 3 bases, with 5 bases spanning the gap. CDR1 is MNHEY, CDR2 SVGAGI, per germline. CDR3 coding DNA: TGTGCCAGCAGTTACAGCCACAATCAGCCCCAGCATTTT. As protein: CASSYSHNQPQHF.

This clone has a count of ten or more. The chain links TRBV7-9 to TRBJ2-2; tentative D call: TRBD1 (6 bases). Germline V gene sequence: CDR1 SEHNR, CDR2 FQNEAQ (reference sequence). V was pared by 8 bases and J by 4 bases, with 14 bases between. CDR3 length: 14 residues. The CDR3 region has the DNA TGTGCCAGCCAGGGGCCCGATGGCACCGGGGAGCTGTTTTTT. Protein: CASQGPDGTGELFF.

The chain combines TRBV19 with TRBJ1-1; possible D gene TRBD1, 5 bases. V was trimmed by 8 bases and J by 1 base, leaving 14 bases between them. This CDR3 spans 14 amino acids. Germline V gene data show CDR1 as LNHDA and CDR2 as SQIVND (reference sequence). CDR3 bases: TGTGCCAGTGGACCCGACAGCCGGAACACTGAAGCTTTCTTT. This sequence encodes CASGPDSRNTEAFF.

The CDR3 DNA reads as TGTGCCAGCAGTTACTCCCCGCCGGGACAGTCAGCGTACTTC. Protein sequence: CASSYSPPGQSAYF. The rearrangement uses TRBV6-6 and TRBJ2-7; 7 nucleotides align to TRBD1. The CDR3 extends over 14 amino acids. V shed 0 bases and J 12 bases; nucleotides not matched to a gene: 11. Germline loops: CDR1 MNHNY, CDR2 SVGAGI (reference sequence).

The rearrangement joins TRBV5-1 to TRBJ2-3; D might be TRBD2 (6 bases). This CDR3 has 16 amino acids. CDR1 is SGHRS, CDR2 YFSETQ, per germline. V was shortened by 4 bases and J by 1 base, with 16 bases between the two germline ends. CDR3 nucleotides: TGCGCCAGCAGCCCGGGGACTGCGAGGGGCACAGATACGCAGTATTTT. Its translation: CASSPGTARGTDTQYF.

V and J are TRBV4-2 and TRBJ2-3; D might be TRBD1 (5 bases). CDR3 size: 17 residues. V was pared by 3 bases and J by 6 bases, with 22 bases between. Germline assignment: CDR1 LGHNA and CDR2 YNFKEQ. Written as DNA, the CDR3 is TGTGCCAGCAGCCATCCCTCCCGCCTAGGGGTACGCGATACGCAGTATTTT. Its protein product is CASSHPSRLGVRDTQYF.

The chain combines TRBV9 with TRBJ2-3; a weak D match, TRBD1 (6 bases). CDR1 and CDR2 from the germline V gene are SGDLS and YYNGEE. Trimming pared 2 bases from V and 3 bases from J, leaving 10 bases between. The CDR3 length is 14 residues. Here the CDR3 reads CASSVDSRTDTQYF. CDR3 DNA: TGTGCCAGCAGCGTGGACAGTAGGACAGATACGCAGTATTTT.

The V gene is TRBV5-1, the J gene TRBJ2-1; 10 bases align to TRBD2. J was trimmed by 6 bases and V by 4 bases; bases with no gene match: 13. The CDR3 consists of 17 residues. Germline lookup yields CDR1 SGHRS and CDR2 YFSETQ. The CDR3 nucleotides read TGCGCCAGCAGCCAAACTCCGAGCGGGGGGGCTTTCAATGAGCAGTTCTTC. Its protein product is CASSQTPSGGAFNEQFF.

The rearrangement links TRBV9 to TRBJ1-2; 7 nucleotides agree with TRBD1. The germline gives CDR1 SGDLS, CDR2 YYNGEE. The CDR3 has 14 amino acids. J was trimmed by 6 bases and V by 0 bases; bases with no gene match: 5. CDR3 region: CASSVDNRGDGYTF. In nucleotides, the CDR3 is TGTGCCAGCAGCGTAGACAACAGGGGTGATGGCTACACCTTC.

This CDR3 reads CASSIGGGWPDTQYF. Written as DNA, the CDR3 is TGTGCCAGCAGTATCGGCGGGGGGTGGCCAGATACGCAGTATTTT. The chain uses TRBV6-5 and TRBJ2-3, with 8 bases that match TRBD2. CDR1 is MNHEY, CDR2 SVGAGI, per germline. The junction had 8 bases not matched to a gene; V was cut back by 5 bases and J by 4 bases. The CDR3 extends over 15 amino acids.